The clone carrying this T cell receptor beta chain was observed a few times. Antigen: not known. With 60 Vbeta and 13 Jbeta primers, the PCR was carried out. Produced via immunoSEQ multiplex PCR; TCRdb's table is partial and in-frame only. The table has roughly 100,000 clones, approximately 70% seen once. These data belong to a study of cytomegalovirus exposure and HLA in healthy donors. The study, taken as a whole, reports: HLA alleles were associated with fewer than 20,000 TCR beta sequences in a later analysis at 0.05 false discovery rate. The authors confirmed in vitro that three CMV-associated chains were specific for CMV antigens. Later analysis identified a missense DCLRE1C variant that was linked to TCR beta V- and J-gene trimming. Rare sequences made up most TCRs, while some public TCRs were found in many donors.

Trimming left V 2 bases short and J 10 bases short, with 18 bases between. CDR1 and CDR2 from the germline V gene are MNHEY and SMNVEV (reference sequence). The CDR3 covers 15 residues. V and J are TRBV27 and TRBJ2-1, with TRBD2 as a possible D gene (6 bases). Sequenced input: PBMCs. This sequence originates from a woman aged 45-65 years in good health and CMV-seronegative. The CDR3 sequence is CASSLMGGGSTEQFF. In DNA, the CDR3 is TGTGCCAGCAGTTTAATGGGGGGAGGATCCACGGAGCAGTTCTTC.